This paragraph reports one T cell receptor beta chain. Its antigen remains unknown. The entry originates in a study of identical twins. TCRdb called the 5' RACE reads again in MiXCR, with one record for every CDR3 protein. The sample has about 570,000 distinct CDR3 sequences, just under 10% seen once. Study outcomes and limitations: It was cross-sectional statistical analysis, not following the same donors, that the conclusions relied on. Memory repertoires showed no such pattern, whereas abundant cord blood beta clonotypes carried fewer insertions.

CDR1 is SEHNR, CDR2 FQNEAQ, per germline (reference sequence). The V and J ends lost 10 bases and 0 bases respectively, with 15 bases between them. The CDR3 has 15 residues. These sequences were also reported in another study, on yellow fever vaccine responses in identical twins. Turning to that study: Reported findings indicate that twins' vaccine T cell responses seemed partially convergent, partially personalized.

Material: PBMCs. The chain carries TRBV7-9 and TRBJ2-2; D unclear. This TCR derives from a woman younger than 30 in good health. Here the CDR3 reads CATPDVWANTGELFF. CDR3 sequence (DNA): TGTGCCACTCCCGATGTATGGGCGAACACCGGGGAGCTGTTTTTT.